The entry that follows covers one T cell receptor beta chain sequence. Its antigen is not identified. This CDR3 spans 16 amino acids. Per germline, CDR1 MNHNS and CDR2 SASEGT. J lost 4 bases, V lost 1 base, and 4 bases had no gene match. The data were taken from a study of cytomegalovirus exposure and HLA in healthy donors. Study-wide points: In vitro checks showed that a few CMV-associated chains really do target CMV antigens.

This PCR relied on a set of 60 Vbeta primers and 13 Jbeta primers. Libraries were prepared by immunoSEQ multiplex PCR; TCRdb keeps only in-frame clonotypes and omits some of them. The sample yields around 45,000 clones, roughly 51% seen once. Sequencing used PBMCs. The rearrangement links TRBV6-1 to TRBJ2-1; 10 bases are a match to TRBD2. The TCR originated in a man aged 55 to 69 in good health and CMV-seronegative. The CDR3 reads CASSEGVSGGYNEQFF. CDR3 DNA: TGTGCCAGCAGTGAAGGGGTTAGCGGGGGGTACAATGAGCAGTTCTTC.